The rows below give T cell receptor beta chains drawn from one sample of a study of T-cell reconstitution after alpha-beta-depleted transplantation in children. TCRdb ran MiXCR on the PCR reads and lists one entry per CDR3 protein. Among about a million distinct CDR3 sequences listed, around 30% were seen once. Sequencing used PBMCs, mostly from graft donor cells, obtained 360 days after TCRalphabeta/CD19-depleted stem cell transplant. The receptors stem from a boy in the first two years of life who had a stem cell transplant for SCID, so the T cells may come from the graft donor. Both conserved end residues are part of each CDR3. The order of the fields is V gene, clone size, D gene, J gene, CDR3 protein, CDR3 DNA. A D gene is named only where the DNA matches it firmly. The size of a clone is reported for some rows only, either as once, few or many, or as a class for expanded clones.

V: TRBV20-1; size: NA; D: NA; J: TRBJ2-7; CDR3: CSAPLRGSHEQYF; DNA: TGCAGTGCTCCTCTGAGGGGTAGCCACGAGCAGTACTTC
V: TRBV20-1; size: once; D: NA; J: TRBJ1-2; CDR3: CSASFAGQIGNYGYTF; DNA: TGCAGTGCTTCCTTTGCGGGGCAGATCGGAAACTATGGCTACACCTTC
V: TRBV4-3; size: NA; D: TRBD1; J: TRBJ2-5; CDR3: CASSQKWTGGETQYF; DNA: TGCGCCAGCAGCCAAAAGTGGACAGGGGGGGAGACCCAGTACTTC
V: TRBV19; size: NA; D: TRBD1; J: TRBJ2-5; CDR3: CATSSTGSETQYF; DNA: TGTGCCACCTCATCGACAGGGTCGGAGACCCAGTACTTC
V: TRBV19; size: few; D: NA; J: TRBJ2-1; CDR3: CASSIGPGYNEQFF; DNA: TGTGCCAGTAGTATAGGGCCAGGGTACAATGAGCAGTTCTTC
V: TRBV20-1; size: few; D: TRBD1; J: TRBJ1-1; CDR3: CSSYRQGTNTEAFF; DNA: TGCAGTTCCTACCGACAGGGTACGAACACTGAAGCTTTCTTT
V: TRBV6-5; size: few; D: TRBD2; J: TRBJ2-5; CDR3: CASSYSLAGGPWGAETQYF; DNA: TGTGCCAGCAGTTACTCCCTAGCGGGGGGGCCTTGGGGGGCAGAGACCCAGTACTTC
V: TRBV20-1; size: NA; D: NA; J: TRBJ2-5; CDR3: CSAERDGVSQYF; DNA: TGCAGTGCGGAAAGGGACGGAGTTTCCCAGTACTTC
V: TRBV10-3; size: few; D: NA; J: TRBJ2-7; CDR3: CAITGRQVQQYF; DNA: TGTGCCATCACCGGCAGGCAAGTCCAGCAGTACTTC
V: TRBV9; size: NA; D: NA; J: TRBJ1-2; CDR3: CASSAVSTVPNYGYTF; DNA: TGTGCCAGCAGCGCCGTGTCGACAGTACCTAACTATGGCTACACCTTC
V: TRBV29-1; size: few; D: NA; J: TRBJ1-4; CDR3: CSVGGNEKLFF; DNA: TGCAGCGTTGGGGGTAATGAAAAACTGTTTTTT
V: TRBV27; size: NA; D: TRBD1; J: TRBJ2-5; CDR3: CASSFTGGFGETQYF; DNA: TGTGCCAGCAGTTTTACAGGGGGCTTCGGGGAGACCCAGTACTTC
V: TRBV5-6; size: once; D: NA; J: TRBJ2-1; CDR3: CASSLWGYEQFF; DNA: TGTGCCAGCAGCTTGTGGGGGTATGAGCAGTTCTTC
V: TRBV18; size: NA; D: NA; J: TRBJ2-5; CDR3: CASSPAGARETQYF; DNA: TGTGCCAGCTCACCGGCGGGGGCGAGGGAGACCCAGTACTTC
V: TRBV20-1; size: NA; D: NA; J: TRBJ1-2; CDR3: CSARVLGKDDGYTF; DNA: TGCAGTGCTAGGGTCCTGGGGAAAGACGATGGCTACACCTTC
V: TRBV5-1; size: few; D: TRBD1; J: TRBJ1-1; CDR3: CASSLGTGFQTTEAFF; DNA: TGCGCCAGCAGCCTCGGGACAGGTTTTCAGACCACTGAAGCTTTCTTT
V: TRBV12-3/TRBV12-4; size: NA; D: NA; J: TRBJ1-3; CDR3: CATHKGSGNTIYF; DNA: TGTGCCACCCACAAGGGATCAGGAAACACCATATATTTT
V: TRBV29-1; size: NA; D: NA; J: TRBJ2-7; CDR3: CSVGFAGLYEQYF; DNA: TGCAGCGTTGGGTTTGCAGGGTTATACGAGCAGTACTTC
V: TRBV5-1; size: few; D: NA; J: TRBJ2-5; CDR3: CASSLGDPEETQYF; DNA: TGCGCCAGCAGCTTGGGGGATCCCGAAGAGACCCAGTACTTC
V: TRBV12-3/TRBV12-4; size: NA; D: TRBD1; J: TRBJ1-5; CDR3: CASSPIRPGQGFNQPQHF; DNA: TGTGCCAGCAGTCCCATCAGGCCGGGACAGGGATTCAATCAGCCCCAGCATTTT
V: TRBV5-1; size: few; D: NA; J: TRBJ1-2; CDR3: CASSLAGSSSPSRLSIAF; DNA: TGCGCCAGCAGCTTGGCCGGTTCGAGCAGTCCTAGTCGTTTATCTATCGCCTTC
V: TRBV5-1; size: few; D: TRBD1; J: TRBJ1-4; CDR3: CASSREGQGSEKLFF; DNA: TGCGCCAGCTCGCGTGAGGGACAGGGGAGTGAAAAACTGTTTTTT
V: TRBV29-1; size: many; D: NA; J: TRBJ1-1; CDR3: CSVEEAFF; DNA: TGCAGCGTTGAGGAAGCTTTCTTT
V: TRBV12-3/TRBV12-4; size: NA; D: NA; J: TRBJ1-1; CDR3: CASGGQMNTEAFF; DNA: TGTGCCAGCGGTGGACAGATGAACACTGAAGCTTTCTTT
V: TRBV28; size: medium-sized; D: NA; J: TRBJ1-6; CDR3: CASSSLGGSNSPLHF; DNA: TGTGCCAGCAGTTCCCTGGGGGGCTCCAATTCACCCCTCCACTTT
V: TRBV4-1; size: NA; D: TRBD1; J: TRBJ2-7; CDR3: CASSQGGQGKSYEQYF; DNA: TGCGCCAGCAGCCAGGGGGGACAGGGAAAAAGCTACGAGCAGTACTTC
V: TRBV27; size: few; D: TRBD1; J: TRBJ2-3; CDR3: CASRDSYTDTQYF; DNA: TGTGCCAGCCGGGACAGCTACACAGATACGCAGTATTTT
V: TRBV12-3/TRBV12-4; size: few; D: NA; J: TRBJ1-3; CDR3: CASSFGLSSGNTIYF; DNA: TGTGCCAGCAGTTTTGGATTGAGCTCTGGAAACACCATATATTTT
V: TRBV4-1; size: NA; D: TRBD1; J: TRBJ2-7; CDR3: CASSQPRDRVGEQYF; DNA: TGCGCCAGCAGCCAACCAAGGGACAGGGTCGGCGAGCAGTACTTC
V: TRBV6-5; size: few; D: NA; J: TRBJ1-5; CDR3: CASSYSFAGQPQHF; DNA: TGTGCCAGCAGTTACTCGTTCGCGGGGCAGCCCCAGCATTTT
V: TRBV9; size: NA; D: TRBD1; J: TRBJ2-7; CDR3: CASSVEQGATYEQYF; DNA: TGTGCCAGCAGCGTAGAGCAGGGGGCCACCTACGAGCAGTACTTC
V: TRBV2; size: few; D: NA; J: TRBJ2-2; CDR3: CASSEGIVGELFF; DNA: TGTGCCAGCAGTGAAGGGATAGTCGGGGAGCTGTTTTTT
V: TRBV24-1; size: NA; D: TRBD1; J: TRBJ2-1; CDR3: CATSDQTTGAVWNEQFF; DNA: TGTGCCACCAGTGACCAAACAACAGGGGCCGTCTGGAATGAGCAGTTCTTC
V: TRBV5-1; size: few; D: TRBD1; J: TRBJ2-1; CDR3: CASRFGQGGYNEQFF; DNA: TGCGCCAGCAGGTTTGGACAGGGGGGCTACAATGAGCAGTTCTTC
V: TRBV9; size: few; D: TRBD1; J: TRBJ2-7; CDR3: CASSGDRQWGTEQYF; DNA: TGTGCCAGCAGTGGGGACAGGCAATGGGGGACCGAGCAGTACTTC
V: TRBV4-1; size: few; D: NA; J: TRBJ2-4; CDR3: CASSQVTTGSLVQYF; DNA: TGCGCCAGCAGCCAAGTAACTACGGGGTCCCTGGTTCAGTACTTC
V: TRBV11-2; size: NA; D: NA; J: TRBJ1-2; CDR3: CASSLVARYNYGYTF; DNA: TGTGCCAGCAGCTTAGTGGCGAGATATAACTATGGCTACACCTTC
V: TRBV7-9; size: NA; D: NA; J: TRBJ2-2; CDR3: CASNPNGRLRDTGELFF; DNA: TGTGCCAGCAACCCGAACGGACGGCTTCGGGACACCGGGGAGCTGTTTTTT
V: TRBV20-1; size: few; D: NA; J: TRBJ2-5; CDR3: CSALGYSGQETQYF; DNA: TGCAGTGCTTTAGGCTACAGCGGACAAGAGACCCAGTACTTC
V: TRBV5-1; size: NA; D: NA; J: TRBJ2-4; CDR3: CASSLEGALRNIQYF; DNA: TGCGCCAGCAGCTTGGAAGGGGCTCTCAGAAACATTCAGTACTTC
V: TRBV6-1; size: NA; D: TRBD1; J: TRBJ2-7; CDR3: CASSPRTGGREQYF; DNA: TGTGCCAGCAGCCCCCGGACAGGGGGGAGGGAGCAGTACTTC
V: TRBV11-2; size: NA; D: NA; J: TRBJ2-1; CDR3: CASSFGVTYNEQFF; DNA: TGTGCCAGCAGCTTTGGTGTTACCTACAATGAGCAGTTCTTC
V: TRBV7-9; size: few; D: NA; J: TRBJ2-7; CDR3: CASSIGAGWREQYF; DNA: TGTGCCAGCAGCATCGGAGCAGGGTGGCGCGAGCAGTACTTC
V: TRBV10-3; size: NA; D: NA; J: TRBJ2-2; CDR3: CAISDLYTGELFF; DNA: TGTGCCATCAGTGACCTATACACCGGGGAGCTGTTTTTT
V: TRBV7-9; size: NA; D: TRBD2; J: TRBJ2-1; CDR3: CASSSPLLAGGPHEQFF; DNA: TGTGCCAGCAGCTCCCCCCTTCTAGCGGGGGGCCCCCATGAGCAGTTCTTC
V: TRBV6-5; size: NA; D: NA; J: TRBJ2-7; CDR3: CASSYVYGPSYEQYF; DNA: TGTGCCAGCAGTTACGTATACGGACCCTCCTACGAGCAGTACTTC
V: TRBV15; size: NA; D: NA; J: TRBJ2-3; CDR3: CATSRDRVNTQYF; DNA: TGTGCCACCAGCAGAGATCGGGTGAATACGCAGTATTTT
V: TRBV29-1; size: few; D: TRBD1; J: TRBJ2-7; CDR3: CSVEPGQDLSYEQYF; DNA: TGCAGCGTTGAACCGGGACAGGACCTCTCCTACGAGCAGTACTTC
V: TRBV4-1; size: NA; D: TRBD2; J: TRBJ2-7; CDR3: CASSWGLARDGEQYF; DNA: TGCGCCAGCAGCTGGGGACTAGCGAGGGATGGCGAGCAGTACTTC
V: TRBV6-5; size: few; D: TRBD2; J: TRBJ2-5; CDR3: CASSYVSGGSPGTQYF; DNA: TGTGCCAGCAGTTACGTTAGCGGGGGCTCCCCAGGGACCCAGTACTTC
V: TRBV27; size: few; D: NA; J: TRBJ1-6; CDR3: CASSSRIYNSPLHF; DNA: TGTGCCAGCAGTAGCAGAATCTATAATTCACCCCTCCACTTT
V: TRBV4-1; size: few; D: TRBD1; J: TRBJ2-7; CDR3: CASSYLPGTANPYEQYF; DNA: TGCGCCAGCAGCTATTTACCCGGGACAGCAAACCCCTACGAGCAGTACTTC
V: TRBV5-1; size: NA; D: NA; J: TRBJ2-1; CDR3: CASSARPGGSNEQFF; DNA: TGCGCCAGCAGCGCCAGACCCGGGGGTAGCAATGAGCAGTTCTTC
V: TRBV27; size: NA; D: NA; J: TRBJ2-4; CDR3: CASRLDRKEYF; DNA: TGTGCCAGCAGGCTAGATAGGAAGGAGTACTTC
V: TRBV28; size: NA; D: TRBD2; J: TRBJ2-7; CDR3: CASRSLGTSGPEEQYF; DNA: TGTGCCAGCAGATCATTGGGGACTAGCGGGCCTGAAGAGCAGTACTTC